The rows below give T cell receptor beta chains drawn from one sample of a study of cytomegalovirus exposure and HLA in healthy donors. TCRdb keeps only in-frame clones here, not all; method: immunoSEQ multiplex PCR. The data hold 55,000 to 70,000 clones, with 85% to 95% observed a single time. Sequenced material: PBMCs. These receptors came from a man aged 18 to 30 in good health and CMV-seronegative. The CDR3 runs from the conserved cysteine through the conserved F or W. Each record gives: clone size, V gene, J gene, D gene, CDR3 protein, CDR3 DNA. D genes are given only for firm matches. Clone size is given for some rows only: seen once, a few or many times, or a class if the clone is expanded.

.,TRBV5-1,TRBJ1-1,TRBD1,CASSFSPRDRWNTEAFF,TGCGCCAGCAGCTTCTCTCCGCGGGACAGGTGGAACACTGAAGCTTTCTTT
.,TRBV9,TRBJ2-7,TRBD2,CASSARAGASSYEQYF,TGTGCCAGCAGCGCCCGAGCGGGGGCAAGCTCCTACGAGCAGTACTTC
.,TRBV28,TRBJ1-1,.,CASSSYSKGAEAFF,TGTGCCAGCAGTTCCTATTCAAAGGGGGCTGAAGCTTTCTTT
.,TRBV5-8,TRBJ2-5,.,CASSSQGGREETQYF,TGTGCCAGCAGCTCCCAAGGGGGACGGGAAGAGACCCAGTACTTC
.,TRBV19,TRBJ1-2,.,CASSIGLEVLGGYTF,TGTGCCAGTAGTATAGGGTTGGAGGTCCTCGGTGGCTACACCTTC
.,TRBV16,TRBJ2-7,TRBD2,CASSPLGTSGSWEQYF,TGTGCCAGCAGCCCCCTAGGGACTAGCGGGAGTTGGGAGCAGTACTTC
.,TRBV7-9,TRBJ2-7,.,CASSSGVHEQYF,TGTGCCAGCAGTTCCGGGGTCCACGAGCAGTACTTC
.,TRBV4-3,TRBJ1-1,.,CASSQDYGQNTEAFF,TGCGCCAGCAGCCAAGACTACGGACAAAACACTGAAGCTTTCTTT
.,TRBV7-9,TRBJ2-7,.,CASSTQEGYEQYF,TGTGCCAGCAGCACCCAGGAGGGCTACGAGCAGTACTTC
.,TRBV18,TRBJ1-2,TRBD1,CASSPITGQHYGYTF,TGTGCCAGCTCACCAATAACGGGACAGCACTATGGCTACACCTTC
.,TRBV7-9,TRBJ1-1,.,CASSLVRTAGTEAFF,TGTGCCAGCAGCTTAGTGCGGACAGCAGGGACTGAAGCTTTCTTT
.,TRBV5-1,TRBJ2-3,TRBD1,CASSSGTGLISTDTQYF,TGCGCCAGCAGCTCTGGGACAGGTTTGATTAGCACAGATACGCAGTATTTT
.,TRBV7-2,TRBJ2-2,TRBD2,CASSVAGVRTGELFF,TGTGCCAGCAGCGTCGCGGGAGTTCGAACCGGGGAGCTGTTTTTT
once,TRBV27,TRBJ2-7,TRBD1,CASSLSDRGMREQYF,TGTGCCAGCAGTTTATCTGACAGGGGAATGCGAGAGCAGTACTTC
.,TRBV4-3,TRBJ1-3,.,CASSQDRLEGLFSGNTIYF,TGCGCCAGCAGCCAAGATCGGCTGGAGGGGCTCTTCTCTGGAAACACCATATATTTT
.,TRBV15,TRBJ2-2,.,CATSRVSTGELFF,TGTGCCACCAGCAGAGTCAGCACCGGGGAGCTGTTTTTT
.,TRBV18,TRBJ2-1,TRBD2,CASSPPLGTSGSSIEQFF,TGTGCCAGCTCACCACCCCTCGGGACTAGCGGGAGTTCTATTGAGCAGTTCTTC
once,TRBV5-1,TRBJ1-2,.,CASSPIWTALNYGYTF,TGCGCCAGCAGCCCCATCTGGACAGCCCTGAACTATGGCTACACCTTC
.,TRBV29-1,TRBJ1-2,TRBD1,CSAHSLGDRDLLGGYTF,TGCAGCGCCCACTCCCTCGGGGACAGGGACCTATTAGGGGGCTACACCTTC
.,TRBV7-2,TRBJ2-5,TRBD2,CASSWTSAETQYF,TGTGCCAGCAGCTGGACTAGCGCGGAGACCCAGTACTTC
.,TRBV4-1,TRBJ1-3,TRBD1,CASSEGTGGGNTIYF,TGCGCCAGCAGCGAAGGCACAGGGGGCGGAAACACCATATATTTT
.,TRBV29-1,TRBJ1-1,.,CSAQGNTEAFF,TGCAGCGCCCAGGGTAACACTGAAGCTTTCTTT
.,TRBV28,TRBJ2-1,.,CASTDTRPSSYNEQFF,TGTGCCAGCACCGATACACGTCCTTCTTCATACAATGAGCAGTTCTTC
.,TRBV7-9,TRBJ1-2,TRBD1,CASSLAITGGGGYTF,TGTGCCAGCAGCTTAGCGATCACAGGGGGAGGAGGCTACACCTTC
.,TRBV11-3,TRBJ1-1,.,CASSPVEQGDTEAFF,TGTGCCAGCAGCCCGGTCGAACAGGGTGACACTGAAGCTTTCTTT
.,TRBV19,TRBJ2-7,TRBD1,CASSIAGTGALSSYEQYF,TGTGCCAGTAGTATAGCCGGGACAGGGGCCCTTAGCTCCTACGAGCAGTACTTC
once,TRBV28,TRBJ1-4,TRBD1,CASSSRDREEKLFF,TGTGCCAGCAGTTCCCGGGACAGGGAGGAAAAACTGTTTTTT
.,TRBV5-4,TRBJ2-3,.,CASSFRGGLDTQYF,TGTGCCAGCAGCTTTAGGGGGGGCTTGGATACGCAGTATTTT
few,TRBV29-1,TRBJ1-1,.,CSGGQMNTEAFF,TGCAGCGGCGGACAGATGAACACTGAAGCTTTCTTT
.,TRBV19,TRBJ2-1,TRBD2,CASSIWASGIYYNEQFF,TGTGCCAGTAGTATTTGGGCTAGCGGGATATACTACAATGAGCAGTTCTTC
.,TRBV14,TRBJ2-1,TRBD1,CASSQTGGIGNEQFF,TGTGCCAGCAGCCAGACAGGGGGAATAGGCAATGAGCAGTTCTTC
.,TRBV2,TRBJ1-5,.,CASSDRSGNQPQHF,TGTGCCAGCAGCGACAGGTCCGGCAATCAGCCCCAGCATTTT
.,TRBV27,TRBJ2-7,.,CASRLGEAGPYEQYF,TGTGCCAGCAGGCTAGGGGAGGCGGGACCATACGAGCAGTACTTC
.,TRBV19,TRBJ2-3,.,CASGGVGLTSTDTQYF,TGTGCCAGTGGAGGGGTAGGGTTAACTAGCACAGATACGCAGTATTTT
.,TRBV7-2,TRBJ2-1,TRBD2,CASSARPSGLSYNEQFF,TGTGCCAGCAGCGCCCGACCTAGCGGCCTCTCCTACAATGAGCAGTTCTTC
.,TRBV19,TRBJ1-5,.,CASSPGGARVGNQPQHF,TGTGCCAGTAGCCCCGGGGGGGCCAGGGTAGGCAATCAGCCCCAGCATTTT
.,TRBV7-9,TRBJ1-1,.,CASSVQGVDTEAFF,TGTGCCAGCAGCGTACAGGGTGTGGACACTGAAGCTTTCTTT
.,TRBV5-1,TRBJ2-2,TRBD1,CASSQGTGPNTGELFF,TGCGCCAGCAGCCAAGGGACAGGGCCGAACACCGGGGAGCTGTTTTTT
.,TRBV27,TRBJ1-4,.,CASRTGVPNEKLFF,TGTGCCAGCAGAACAGGAGTTCCTAATGAAAAACTGTTTTTT
.,TRBV19,TRBJ2-7,.,CASSSGTRYEQYF,TGTGCCAGTAGCTCGGGAACTCGCTACGAGCAGTACTTC
.,TRBV19,TRBJ2-2,TRBD2,CASRVSAGGPLNTGELFF,TGTGCCAGTAGGGTGTCGGCGGGAGGGCCGTTGAACACCGGGGAGCTGTTTTTT
.,TRBV12-5,TRBJ2-2,.,CASGLVRELVPTPGELFF,TGTGCTAGTGGTTTGGTACGGGAGCTAGTCCCTACACCCGGGGAGCTGTTTTTT